The following is a TCR beta chain sequence with its context. These data come from a study of blood T cell repertoires in COVID-19. Study information: The United States, Italy and Spain were the sources of the acute and convalescent COVID-19 samples. T cells, B-cell-depleted T cells, or PBMCs provided the cDNA or gDNA that served as material.

Generated by immunoSEQ multiplex PCR, the TCRdb table keeps only in-frame clones and is missing some. Of 50,000 to 55,000 clones listed, 82% were seen once; the top ten hold around 10%. Seattle patients were enrolled during active infection and followed longitudinally. This sequence was found in a man older than 75 with COVID-19, enrolled during active disease. Sequencing input: peripheral blood.

In DNA form, the CDR3 reads TGTGCCAGCAGTTCGTGGGACAAGAACACTGAAGCTTTCTTT. Residues: CASSSWDKNTEAFF. The V call is TRBV27, the J call TRBJ1-1; D is perhaps TRBD1 (6 bases). Looked up from germline, CDR1 is MNHEY and CDR2 is SMNVEV (reference sequence). Trimming removed 4 bases from V and 1 base from J, with 10 bases in between. The CDR3 totals 14 residues.